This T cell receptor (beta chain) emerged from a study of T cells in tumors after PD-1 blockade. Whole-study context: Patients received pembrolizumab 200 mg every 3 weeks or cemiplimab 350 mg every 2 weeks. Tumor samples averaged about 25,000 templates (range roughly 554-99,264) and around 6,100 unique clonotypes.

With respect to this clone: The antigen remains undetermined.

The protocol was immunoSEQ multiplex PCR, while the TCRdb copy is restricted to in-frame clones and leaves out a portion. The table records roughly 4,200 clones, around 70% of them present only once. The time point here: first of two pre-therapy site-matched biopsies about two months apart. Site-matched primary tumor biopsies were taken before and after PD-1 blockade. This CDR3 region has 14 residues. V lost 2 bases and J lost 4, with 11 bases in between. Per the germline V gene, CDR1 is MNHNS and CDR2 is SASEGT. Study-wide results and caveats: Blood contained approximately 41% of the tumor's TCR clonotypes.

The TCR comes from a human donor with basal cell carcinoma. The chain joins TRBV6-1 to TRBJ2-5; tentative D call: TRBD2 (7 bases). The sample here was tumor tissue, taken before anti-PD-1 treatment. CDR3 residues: CASSERGGPETQYF. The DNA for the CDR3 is TGTGCCAGCAGTGAAAGGGGGGGACCAGAGACCCAGTACTTC.